Below, 20 T cell receptor beta chains from the same sample are listed, as sequenced in a study of shared clonotypes between healthy human individuals. Only in-frame clones appear in the TCRdb table, and some are missing; sequencing was by immunoSEQ multiplex PCR. The sample has a few million clones, roughly nine tenths seen once. Specimen: naive CD4+ T cells sorted from blood. Stated subset: CD45RA+ positively selected. All receptors derive from a man in his late teens or twenties in good health.

The gene calls are TRBV7-9 and TRBJ1-2; no definite D call. CDR3 size: 13 residues. Germline V CDR1 and CDR2: SEHNR, FQNEAQ (reference sequence). V was clipped by 0 bases and J by 8 bases, with 10 bases between them. CDR3 DNA: TGTGCCAGCAGCTTAGCCCCGTCGAGGGGCTACACCTTC. Its translation: CASSLAPSRGYTF.

The V and J genes are TRBV6-5 and TRBJ1-4; D perhaps matches TRBD1 (6 bases). This CDR3 is built from 15 residues. V was trimmed by 4 bases and J by 8 bases, leaving 17 bases between them. CDR1 is MNHEY, CDR2 SVGAGI, per germline. DNA of the CDR3: TGTGCCAGCAGTTCACTCGGGGGGGCTTGGGAAAAACTGTTTTTT. Its protein is CASSSLGGAWEKLFF.

J is TRBJ2-6 and V is TRBV2; D ambiguous. V was trimmed by 6 bases and J by 0 bases, leaving 15 bases between them. Germline V gives CDR1 SNHLY, CDR2 FYNNEI. The CDR3 totals 17 residues. CDR3 in amino acids: CASRRSGVNSGANVLTF. The CDR3, as DNA: TGTGCCAGCAGAAGAAGTGGAGTCAACTCTGGGGCCAACGTCCTGACTTTC.

V gene TRBV5-6 combines with J gene TRBJ2-2, with D perhaps TRBD1 (6 bases). Germline-derived CDR1 and CDR2 are SGHDT and YYEEEE. Trimming took 4 bases from V and 2 from J, leaving 12 bases between them. This CDR3 spans 15 amino acids. This chain's CDR3 is CASSRWTDNTGELFF. The DNA for the CDR3 is TGTGCCAGCAGCCGTTGGACAGATAACACCGGGGAGCTGTTTTTT.

This chain joins TRBV18 and TRBJ2-7, with TRBD2 as a possible D gene (5 bases). CDR1 KGHSH and CDR2 LQKENI come from the germline V gene. CDR3 length equals 13 residues. V lost 4 bases and J lost 7, with 14 bases in between. The DNA for the CDR3 is TGTGCCAGCTCACTGGCAGCGGAATTAGAGCAGTACTTC. Translation gives CASSLAAELEQYF. The variable domain in full, with the rest retrieved from reference TRBV18 and TRBJ2-7, is NAGVMQNPRHLVRRRGQEARLRCSPMKGHSHVYWYRQLPEEGLKFMVYLQKENIIDESGMPKERFSAEFPKEGPSILRIQQVVRGDSAAYFCASSLAAELEQYFGPGTRLTVT.

The rearrangement joins TRBV4-2 to TRBJ1-2; D may be TRBD1 (6 bases). The CDR3 loop spans 17 amino acids. Trimming cost V 0 bases and J 3 bases, with 17 bases left between them. Germline values: CDR1 LGHNA, CDR2 YNFKEQ. As DNA, the CDR3 is TGTGCCAGCAGCCAAGATCATGCCCAGGGGTCCTACTATGGCTACACCTTC. Translated: CASSQDHAQGSYYGYTF.

This rearrangement joins TRBV10-3 to TRBJ1-5; D gene uncertain. Germline CDR1 is ENHRY and CDR2 is SYGVKD. The CDR3 is made up of 15 amino acids. V was pared by 2 bases and J by 7 bases, with 15 bases between. The DNA of the CDR3 is TGTGCCATCAGTGAGCTGCGGAGCAAGGACCAGCCCCAGCATTTT. This sequence encodes CAISELRSKDQPQHF.

This chain connects TRBV30 to TRBJ2-5; D may be TRBD2 (5 bases). CDR1 and CDR2 from the germline V gene are GTSNPN and SVGIG (reference sequence). This CDR3 is 13 amino acids long. V dropped 0 bases and J dropped 13 bases, with 18 bases sitting between them. CDR3: CAWSVGSDTPGYF. The CDR3 DNA reads as TGTGCCTGGAGTGTAGGTAGCGACACCCCGGGGTACTTC.

The chain couples TRBV2 to TRBJ2-1; weak D call: TRBD2 (6 bases). Germline CDR1 SNHLY, CDR2 FYNNEI. V was shortened by 5 bases and J by 6 bases, with 11 bases between the two germline ends. This CDR3 comprises 13 residues. CDR3 sequence reads: CASSPGVFNEQFF. CDR3 DNA: TGTGCCAGCAGTCCGGGAGTATTCAATGAGCAGTTCTTC. Full variable domain (rest looked up from reference TRBV2 and TRBJ2-1): EPEVTQTPSHQVTQMGQEVILRCVPISNHLYFYWYRQILGQKVEFLVSFYNNEISEKSEIFDDQFSVERPDGSNFTLKIRSTKLEDSAMYFCASSPGVFNEQFFGPGTRLTVL.

This chain joins TRBV5-6 and TRBJ1-2; weak D call: TRBD1 (5 bases). The germline V gene encodes CDR1 SGHDT and CDR2 YYEEEE. The CDR3 is 15 residues long. V lost 2 bases to trimming and J lost 2 bases, with 13 bases between them. CDR3 coding DNA: TGTGCCAGCAGCTTCCCCGGGGGGGGGAACTATGGCTACACCTTC. This gives the protein CASSFPGGGNYGYTF.

The V call is TRBV5-8, the J call TRBJ1-4; D is undetermined. Germline lookup yields CDR1 SGHTS and CDR2 YDEGEE. The CDR3 length is 15 residues. V lost 0 bases and J lost 7, with 13 bases in between. The DNA of the CDR3 is TGTGCCAGCAGCTTGGGGCTCTCGGCGAGTGAAAAACTGTTTTTT. It specifies CASSLGLSASEKLFF.

The rearrangement links TRBV12-5 to TRBJ1-5; 8 positions match TRBD1. Trimming at V came to 5 bases and at J to 4 bases, leaving 7 bases not matched to a gene. From germline, CDR1 is LGHNT and CDR2 FRNRAP. This CDR3 comprises 15 residues. The CDR3 region is CASGPMDRVNQPQHF. Here the CDR3 DNA reads TGTGCTAGTGGTCCCATGGACAGGGTGAATCAGCCCCAGCATTTT.

The rearrangement joins TRBV18 to TRBJ1-4; 7 bases line up with TRBD1. Per the germline V gene, CDR1 is KGHSH and CDR2 is LQKENI. This CDR3 is 14 amino acids long. Trimming cost V 6 bases and J 8 bases; bases outside gene matches: 9. CDR3 residues: CASSPPGQPEKLFF. Written as DNA, the CDR3 is TGTGCCAGCTCCCCCCCGGGACAGCCGGAAAAACTGTTTTTT.

This clone was detected a few times. This chain's CDR3 is CASSFLAGIGTYEQYF. Here the CDR3 DNA reads TGTGCCAGCAGCTTCCTAGCGGGAATTGGGACCTACGAGCAGTACTTC. The V and J genes are TRBV7-2 and TRBJ2-7; 9 bases are a match to TRBD2. Germline lookup yields CDR1 SGHTA and CDR2 FQGNSA. The V gene end was trimmed by 3 bases and the J gene end by 2 bases; junction bases not matched to a gene: 8. The CDR3 spans 16 residues.

This chain links TRBV4-3 with TRBJ1-2, with 9 bases fitting TRBD1. CDR3 length equals 15 residues. CDR1 is LGHNA and CDR2 is YSLEER in the germline V gene. V lost 3 bases and J lost 5; bases outside the gene matches: 7. The chain's CDR3 is CASSHERTGDYGYTF. CDR3 sequence (DNA): TGCGCCAGCAGCCACGAGAGGACAGGGGATTATGGCTACACCTTC.

The V call is TRBV5-1, the J call TRBJ2-1, with D uncertain. Germline CDR1 is SGHRS and CDR2 is YFSETQ. Between the trimmed V and J ends, which lost 2 bases and 6 bases, there was a span of 15 bases. The CDR3 covers 15 residues. CDR3 DNA sequence: TGCGCCAGCAGCTTATATGGGTCAGTCGGCAATGAGCAGTTCTTC. It codes for CASSLYGSVGNEQFF. Supplemented by reference TRBV5-1 and TRBJ2-1, the full variable domain reads KAGVTQTPRYLIKTRGQQVTLSCSPISGHRSVSWYQQTPGQGLQFLFEYFSETQRNKGNFPGRFSGRQFSNSRSEMNVSTLELGDSALYLCASSLYGSVGNEQFFGPGTRLTVL.

The rearrangement joins TRBV2 to TRBJ2-5; D is undetermined. CDR1 and CDR2 from the germline V gene are SNHLY and FYNNEI. V lost 7 bases to trimming and J lost 2 bases, with 11 bases between them. The CDR3 contains 13 residues. DNA of the CDR3: TGTGCCAGCACCCTCGAAGTGCAAGAGACCCAGTACTTC. Translated: CASTLEVQETQYF.

V and J are TRBV11-2 and TRBJ1-1; D is possibly TRBD1 (5 bases). Germline CDR1 reads SGHAT; CDR2 reads FQNNGV. The V gene lost 3 bases and the J gene lost 3 bases, with 8 bases spanning the gap. This CDR3 comprises 13 residues. CDR3 sequence: CASSFIRDTEAFF. The DNA for the CDR3 is TGTGCCAGCAGCTTTATCAGGGACACTGAAGCTTTCTTT. Full variable domain (outside the CDR3, taken from reference TRBV11-2 and TRBJ1-1): EAGVAQSPRYKIIEKRQSVAFWCNPISGHATLYWYQQILGQGPKLLIQFQNNGVVDDSQLPKDRFSAERLKGVDSTLKIQPAKLEDSAVYLCASSFIRDTEAFFGQGTRLTVV.

The chain combines TRBV2 with TRBJ1-2, with 7 bases that match TRBD1. Germline-derived CDR1 and CDR2 are SNHLY and FYNNEI. The CDR3 length is 15 residues. V dropped 0 bases and J dropped 7; count of bases not matched to a gene: 8. The CDR3 coding sequence is TGTGCCAGCAGTGAAGCGAGGACAGGCACTAGTGGCTACACCTTC. This sequence encodes CASSEARTGTSGYTF.

This chain connects TRBV4-1 to TRBJ2-3; TRBD1 aligns across 8 bases. Unmatched junction bases numbered 6, after V lost 0 bases and J lost 4 bases. The CDR3 contains 16 residues. From germline, CDR1 is MGHRA and CDR2 YSYEKL. The CDR3 DNA is TGCGCCAGCAGCCAAGATGGGGCAGGGGGCCCAGATACGCAGTATTTT. Protein product: CASSQDGAGGPDTQYF.